The 29 T cell receptor beta chains listed next were all sequenced from one sample in a study of cytomegalovirus exposure and HLA in healthy donors. The study ran its PCR with 60 Vbeta and 13 Jbeta primers. The repertoire was sequenced with immunoSEQ multiplex PCR; TCRdb's copy has only in-frame clones and lacks some. The repertoire holds around 100,000 clones, roughly 80% seen once, with 5% to 6% in the top ten. Source material: PBMCs. The receptors were sampled from a woman aged 25 to 45 in good health and CMV-seropositive.

The V call is TRBV10-3, the J call TRBJ2-3; 8 nucleotides line up with TRBD2. The V and J ends lost 10 bases and 1 base, in that order; junction bases with no gene match: 7. CDR3 length equals 14 residues. Germline CDR1 ENHRY, CDR2 SYGVKD. The CDR3 loop is CATFPAGGTDTQYF. The CDR3 nucleotides read TGTGCCACCTTCCCAGCGGGAGGCACAGATACGCAGTATTTT.

The chain combines TRBV2 with TRBJ1-5; tentatively, D is TRBD1 (5 bases). This CDR3 is 14 amino acids long. Germline V gene data show CDR1 as SNHLY and CDR2 as FYNNEI. The ends were cut back, 3 bases at V and 7 bases at J, with 13 bases in the middle. CDR3 in DNA: TGTGCCAGCAGTGAGGGCCAGGGTCTCCAGCCCCAGCATTTT. The encoded protein is CASSEGQGLQPQHF. Using reference TRBV2 and TRBJ1-5 for the parts outside the CDR3, the full variable domain is EPEVTQTPSHQVTQMGQEVILRCVPISNHLYFYWYRQILGQKVEFLVSFYNNEISEKSEIFDDQFSVERPDGSNFTLKIRSTKLEDSAMYFCASSEGQGLQPQHFGDGTRLSIL.

On this clone: Relative to the germline gene, one junction end is altered; a read error may explain this. This chain connects TRBV7-7 to TRBJ2-7; 12 bases align to TRBD2. Germline CDR1 and CDR2: SSHAT and FNYEAQ (reference sequence). The CDR3 has 15 residues. The CDR3 DNA sequence: TGTGCTAGCAGCCCAGGACTAGCGGGAATCTACGAGCAGTACTTC. This translates into CASSPGLAGIYEQYF.

The rearrangement joins TRBV7-9 to TRBJ2-1; tentative D call: TRBD2 (6 bases). V lost 5 bases to trimming and J lost 8 bases, with 22 bases between them. The germline CDR1 and CDR2 sequences are SEHNR and FQNEAQ (reference sequence). CDR3 length: 16 residues. This CDR3 is CASSHTGLTVNHEQFF. As DNA, the CDR3 is TGTGCCAGCAGCCATACGGGACTGACCGTCAACCATGAGCAGTTCTTC.

There are a few counts of this clone. The chain couples TRBV7-2 to TRBJ2-7; 11 bases are a match to TRBD2. Germline loops: CDR1 SGHTA, CDR2 FQGNSA. J lost 3 bases, V lost 4 bases, and 5 bases had no gene match. The CDR3 sequence is 15 residues long. The CDR3 DNA is TGTGCCAGCAGCTCGTCTAGCGGGAGGAGCTACGAGCAGTACTTC. This sequence encodes CASSSSSGRSYEQYF.

J is TRBJ2-7 and V is TRBV7-9, with D possibly matching TRBD1 (6 bases). V was trimmed by 4 bases and J by 5 bases, leaving 12 bases between them. CDR3 size: 13 residues. Germline CDR1 SEHNR, CDR2 FQNEAQ (reference sequence). The CDR3 protein is CASSSWDIHEQYF. CDR3 bases: TGTGCCAGCAGCTCTTGGGACATTCACGAGCAGTACTTC.

The chain joins TRBV5-4 to TRBJ2-5; 7 nucleotides align to TRBD1. V dropped 4 bases and J dropped 2; count of bases not matched to a gene: 5. The germline V gene has CDR1 SGHNT and CDR2 YYREEE (reference sequence). CDR3 length: 14 residues. CDR3 region: CASSNPGQQETQYF. The CDR3 DNA sequence: TGTGCCAGCAGCAACCCGGGACAGCAAGAGACCCAGTACTTC.

This chain joins TRBV2 and TRBJ1-5; D is ambiguous. CDR3 length: 13 residues. V lost 8 bases and J lost 6, with 14 bases in between. Germline V gene lookup returns CDR1 SNHLY and CDR2 FYNNEI. The CDR3 nucleotides are TGTGCCAGCGCCCCAGAGGATGGTCAGCCCCAGCATTTT. This translates into CASAPEDGQPQHF.

V usage is TRBV6-4 and J usage is TRBJ1-6, with TRBD1 as a possible D gene (5 bases). V was trimmed by 6 bases and J by 7 bases, leaving 7 bases between them. Germline V CDR1 and CDR2: MRHNA, SNTAGT. There are 12 residues in the CDR3. DNA for the CDR3: TGTGCCAGCAGGGCAGGGAATTCACCCCTCCACTTT. Amino acid sequence: CASRAGNSPLHF.

The chain joins TRBV2 to TRBJ1-1; weak D call: TRBD1 (5 bases). The V gene lost 5 bases and the J gene lost 1 base, with 14 bases spanning the gap. The CDR3 is 15 amino acids. The germline gives CDR1 SNHLY, CDR2 FYNNEI. CDR3: CASSFSDSRNTEAFF. The CDR3 DNA sequence: TGTGCCAGCAGTTTCTCCGACAGTAGGAACACTGAAGCTTTCTTT.

This rearrangement joins TRBV7-8 to TRBJ1-1; no firm D call. Between the trimmed V and J ends, which lost 5 bases and 11 bases, there was a span of 15 bases. Germline values: CDR1 SGHVS, CDR2 FQNEAQ. The CDR3 runs to 12 residues. CDR3 sequence reads: CASSPPGRVAFF. For the CDR3, the DNA is TGTGCCAGCAGCCCCCCGGGGAGGGTGGCTTTCTTT.

The chain uses TRBV6-6 and TRBJ2-2; D ambiguous. Looked up from germline, CDR1 is MNHNY and CDR2 is SVGAGI (reference sequence). This CDR3 region has 16 residues. The V and J ends lost 0 bases and 0 bases respectively, with 8 bases between them. In nucleotides, the CDR3 is TGTGCCAGCAGTTACTCCGCAGGTTCGAACACCGGGGAGCTGTTTTTT. Amino acid sequence: CASSYSAGSNTGELFF.

This chain joins TRBV15 and TRBJ1-6; tentatively, D is TRBD1 (6 bases). Trimming pared 0 bases from V and 4 bases from J, leaving 7 bases between. Looked up from germline, CDR1 is LNHNV and CDR2 is YYDKDF (reference sequence). This CDR3 comprises 15 residues. CDR3: CATSRDRGYNSPLHF. DNA of the CDR3: TGTGCCACCAGCAGAGACAGGGGATATAATTCACCCCTCCACTTT.

This chain uses TRBV29-1 with TRBJ2-1; TRBD2 matches at 13 bases. There are 14 residues in the CDR3. The junction had 7 bases not matched to a gene; V was cut back by 7 bases and J by 7 bases. The germline gives CDR1 SQVTM, CDR2 ANQGSEA. The CDR3 DNA sequence: TGCAGCGACGGACTAGCGGGAGCGTTTAATGAGCAGTTCTTC. Translation gives CSDGLAGAFNEQFF.

V gene TRBV19 combines with J gene TRBJ1-4; TRBD1 is a possible D gene (5 bases). Trimming stripped 2 bases from V and 5 bases from J, with 9 bases between. The CDR3 loop spans 14 amino acids. CDR1 and CDR2 from the germline V gene are LNHDA and SQIVND (reference sequence). This chain's CDR3 is CASSIMAGNEKLFF. The CDR3 DNA reads TGTGCCAGTAGTATAATGGCAGGGAATGAAAAACTGTTTTTT.

The chain combines TRBV6-1 with TRBJ2-7; 11 bases line up with TRBD2. This CDR3 has 15 residues. CDR1 MNHNS and CDR2 SASEGT come from the germline V gene. V lost 6 bases, J lost 3 bases, and 7 bases stayed unmatched. The DNA for the CDR3 is TGTGCCAGCAGCGAGGGGACTAGCGGAGTCTACGAGCAGTACTTC. Translated: CASSEGTSGVYEQYF.

The chain combines TRBV19 with TRBJ2-1; 13 positions agree with TRBD2. In germline, CDR1 is LNHDA, CDR2 SQIVND (reference sequence). J lost 7 bases, V lost 6 bases, and 9 bases had no gene match. This CDR3 spans 16 amino acids. CDR3: CASRSAPGLAGNEQFF. In nucleotides, the CDR3 is TGTGCCAGTAGATCCGCACCGGGACTAGCGGGAAATGAGCAGTTCTTC.

The chain carries TRBV5-6 and TRBJ1-5; possibly TRBD1 for D (6 bases). Germline lookup yields CDR1 SGHDT and CDR2 YYEEEE. Trimming left V 0 bases short and J 6 bases short, with 13 bases between. CDR3 length equals 15 residues. The DNA of the CDR3 is TGTGCCAGCAGCTTGGGCAGGGGATCGCGTCAGCCCCAGCATTTT. This encodes CASSLGRGSRQPQHF.

The rearrangement links TRBV6-1 to TRBJ2-3; TRBD2 aligns across 8 bases. Trimming cost V 0 bases and J 6 bases; bases outside gene matches: 8. Germline V CDR1 and CDR2: MNHNS, SASEGT. The CDR3 spans 16 residues. The CDR3 sequence is CASSEAGRGGLDTQYF. CDR3 DNA: TGTGCCAGCAGTGAAGCGGGACGGGGGGGATTGGATACGCAGTATTTT.

The rearrangement uses TRBV19 and TRBJ1-1; no clear D. CDR3 length equals 14 residues. The ends were cut back, 4 bases at V and 1 base at J, with 10 bases in the middle. Germline V gene sequence: CDR1 LNHDA, CDR2 SQIVND (reference sequence). In DNA, the CDR3 is TGTGCCAGTAGTAGCTGGGCGACGAACACTGAAGCTTTCTTT. The encoded protein is CASSSWATNTEAFF.

The rearrangement joins TRBV19 to TRBJ2-7; a weak D match, TRBD1 (6 bases). The CDR3 covers 16 residues. Trimming stripped 3 bases from V and 0 bases from J, with 15 bases between. Germline V CDR1 and CDR2: LNHDA, SQIVND (reference sequence). The CDR3 loop is CASSIARDRSSYEQYF. The CDR3 DNA reads TGTGCCAGTAGTATCGCCCGCGACAGGAGCTCCTACGAGCAGTACTTC.

V and J are TRBV5-4 and TRBJ1-2; TRBD1 matches at 8 bases. There are 14 residues in the CDR3. Germline V gene lookup returns CDR1 SGHNT and CDR2 YYREEE (reference sequence). J lost 5 bases, V lost 1 base, and 4 bases had no gene match. CDR3 DNA sequence: TGTGCCAGCAGCTTGCGGGGACAGGCTTATGGCTACACCTTC. Residues: CASSLRGQAYGYTF.

The V and J genes are TRBV9 and TRBJ1-3, with TRBD1 matching 8 bases. Trimming at V came to 5 bases and at J to 9 bases, leaving 10 bases not matched to a gene. CDR3 length: 14 residues. CDR1 and CDR2 (germline): SGDLS, YYNGEE. CDR3 bases: TGTGCCAGCAGTTCGACAGGGGACAAGGGCACCATATATTTT. Translation: CASSSTGDKGTIYF.

This clone was detected only once. The chain carries TRBV2 and TRBJ1-4; possible D gene TRBD1, 6 bases. Germline CDR1 reads SNHLY; CDR2 reads FYNNEI. Trimming removed 6 bases at V and 7 bases at J, with 21 bases between. CDR3 length equals 16 residues. The CDR3 protein is CASSIETGAISEKLFF. CDR3 sequence (DNA): TGTGCCAGCAGCATAGAGACAGGCGCTATAAGTGAAAAACTGTTTTTT.

V and J are TRBV7-9 and TRBJ2-2; D remains unclear. CDR3 length equals 15 residues. The V end was cut by 6 bases, the J end by 0 bases, with 11 bases between. Germline V gives CDR1 SEHNR, CDR2 FQNEAQ (reference sequence). CDR3 DNA: TGTGCCAGCAGTCTAATTGGTCCGAACACCGGGGAGCTGTTTTTT. Protein sequence: CASSLIGPNTGELFF.

The chain uses TRBV21-1 and TRBJ1-2; the D segment call TRBD1 is taken from the table without a DNA check. TRBV21-1 is noted as a pseudogene. This CDR3 comprises 15 residues. The CDR3 here is CASSKDRTVNYGYTF. The DNA for the CDR3 is TGTGCCAGCAGCAAAGATAGGACAGTGAACTATGGCTACACCTTC.

This chain connects TRBV10-3 to TRBJ2-1; D unresolved. Germline V gene sequence: CDR1 ENHRY, CDR2 SYGVKD. The V gene lost 10 bases and the J gene lost 8 bases, with 12 bases spanning the gap. This CDR3 spans 11 amino acids. The DNA of the CDR3 is TGTGCCACTTCCGGAGAGGATGAGCAGTTCTTC. Translating it yields CATSGEDEQFF.

J is TRBJ1-4 and V is TRBV6-1; D gene uncertain. V gave up 5 bases and J gave up 7 bases, with 5 bases separating them. This CDR3 contains 11 residues. Germline loops: CDR1 MNHNS, CDR2 SASEGT. CDR3 DNA: TGTGCCAGCAGTTATTTTGAAAAACTGTTTTTT. This encodes CASSYFEKLFF.

This chain connects TRBV2 to TRBJ2-1, with 8 positions matching TRBD2. V gave up 6 bases and J gave up 12 bases; unmatched junction bases: 7. This CDR3 comprises 12 residues. Germline V lookup: CDR1 SNHLY, CDR2 FYNNEI. In DNA form, the CDR3 reads TGTGCCAGCAGCGCCTCCGCGGGAGGGCAGTTCTTC. Its translation: CASSASAGGQFF.